The text below deals with one TCR beta chain. In the study's own analysis: By means of reference gene primer amplification, nucleated cell counts were estimated. Generated by immunoSEQ multiplex PCR, the TCRdb table keeps only in-frame clones and is missing some. V and J calls plus clone size are reproduced from that table; the DNA served to infer D and trimming. This table has approximately 30,000 clones, over 75% appearing once. The data were obtained in a study of blood T cell repertoires in COVID-19. The V end lost 4 bases, the J end lost 7 bases, and 16 bases lay between the germline ends. Germline loops: CDR1 MGHRA, CDR2 YSYEKL. The CDR3 is made up of 15 amino acids.

This chain links TRBV4-1 with TRBJ1-4; tentatively, D is TRBD1 (6 bases). The sequenced material came from peripheral blood. This clonotype was sampled from a human donor in a cohort sampled during active COVID-19. CDR3 region: CASSPEGGRGEKLFF. The CDR3, as DNA: TGCGCCAGCAGCCCCGAGGGGGGGCGAGGTGAAAAACTGTTTTTT.